The 28 T cell receptor beta chains below were found in one sample sequenced in a study of cytomegalovirus exposure and HLA in healthy donors. Primers included in the PCR were 60 Vbeta and 13 Jbeta primers. Assay: immunoSEQ multiplex PCR; the TCRdb copy retains only in-frame clones and omits some. The table lists approximately 150,000 clones, roughly four fifths of them singletons, with 4.8% in the top ten. The specimen sequenced was PBMCs. Receptors were obtained from a girl under 18 in good health and CMV-seropositive.

V is TRBV4-1 and J is TRBJ2-5, with 8 bases that match TRBD2. V dropped 4 bases and J dropped 5; count of bases not matched to a gene: 3. CDR3 length: 13 residues. In germline, CDR1 is MGHRA, CDR2 YSYEKL. The CDR3 sequence is CASSLGLAETQYF. The CDR3 DNA reads as TGCGCCAGCAGCCTCGGACTAGCCGAGACCCAGTACTTC.

In this sample, this clone turned up a few times. Other DNA sequences in this sample translate to the same CDR3. The chain combines TRBV20-1 with TRBJ2-3; D remains ambiguous. V dropped 6 bases and J dropped 6 bases, with 7 bases sitting between them. This CDR3 has 10 residues. CDR1 and CDR2 (germline): DFQATT, SNEGSKA (reference sequence). CDR3 sequence reads: CSAAADTQYF. CDR3 bases: TGCAGTGCCGCCGCGGATACGCAGTATTTT.

The genes are TRBV15 and TRBJ2-6; possibly TRBD1 for D (5 bases). Germline CDR1 is LNHNV and CDR2 is YYDKDF (reference sequence). V lost 8 bases and J 0 bases, leaving 14 bases between the germline ends. The length of the CDR3 is 16 residues. CDR3 sequence: CATGPDTTSGANVLTF. DNA for the CDR3: TGTGCCACCGGACCGGACACCACCTCTGGGGCCAACGTCCTGACTTTC.

The V gene is TRBV11-3, the J gene TRBJ2-2; D gene unclear. The CDR3 length is 14 residues. CDR1 SGHNT and CDR2 YENEEA come from the germline V gene. Trimming cost V 5 bases and J 5 bases, with 12 bases left between them. DNA for the CDR3: TGTGCCAGCAGCCCCCCTCCGGTGACCGGGGAGCTGTTTTTT. Protein sequence: CASSPPPVTGELFF.

The chain is built from TRBV7-9 and TRBJ1-1, with 7 bases aligning to TRBD1. The CDR3 totals 14 residues. V was clipped by 5 bases and J by 4 bases; unmatched bases: 7. CDR1 and CDR2 (germline): SEHNR, FQNEAQ (reference sequence). CDR3 region: CASSRQGTSTEAFF. CDR3 nucleotides: TGTGCCAGCAGCCGACAGGGCACGAGCACTGAAGCTTTCTTT.

This chain connects TRBV2 to TRBJ1-4, with 9 bases fitting TRBD1. CDR1 and CDR2 (germline): SNHLY, FYNNEI. This CDR3 is 14 amino acids long. V shed 7 bases, J shed 8 bases, and the junction held 8 bases outside the gene matches. This chain's CDR3 is CASNSQGAPEKLFF. The CDR3 nucleotides are TGTGCCAGCAACTCACAGGGGGCCCCCGAAAAACTGTTTTTT.

This sequence joins TRBV25-1 and TRBJ1-4, with D possibly matching TRBD1 (5 bases). The germline CDR1 and CDR2 sequences are MGHDK and SYGVNS. This CDR3 has 16 residues. V shed 4 bases and J shed 7 bases, with 19 bases lying between them. CDR3 region: CASSATKGLGGEKLFF. CDR3 nucleotide sequence: TGTGCCAGCAGTGCAACCAAAGGCCTGGGGGGTGAAAAACTGTTTTTT.

The chain couples TRBV7-2 to TRBJ1-3, with TRBD1 as a possible D gene (6 bases). Trimming took 2 bases from V and 0 from J, leaving 11 bases between them. The CDR3 runs 16 residues. Germline CDR1 and CDR2: SGHTA and FQGNSA. CDR3 DNA sequence: TGTGCCAGCAGCTTAAGGGGGACCGCCTCTGGAAACACCATATATTTT. It yields the protein CASSLRGTASGNTIYF. Full variable domain (missing parts from reference TRBV7-2 and TRBJ1-3): GAGVSQSPSNKVTEKGKDVELRCDPISGHTALYWYRQSLGQGLEFLIYFQGNSAPDKSGLPSDRFSAERTGGSVSTLTIQRTQQEDSAVYLCASSLRGTASGNTIYFGEGSWLTVV.

The chain carries TRBV7-9 and TRBJ2-5; 10 bases are shared with TRBD2. The CDR3 covers 16 residues. Trimming took 1 base from V and 5 from J; bases not matched to a gene: 7. In germline, CDR1 is SEHNR, CDR2 FQNEAQ (reference sequence). The CDR3, as DNA: TGTGCCAGCAGCTTAGGTAGCGGGGGGAGCCAGGAGACCCAGTACTTC. This translates into CASSLGSGGSQETQYF.

CDR3 DNA: TGTGCCAGCAGCTCAAGGCGGGGGGACTACAATGAGCAGTTCTTC. It translates to CASSSRRGDYNEQFF. V gene TRBV7-3 combines with J gene TRBJ2-1, with 8 positions matching TRBD2. Looked up from germline, CDR1 is SGHTA and CDR2 is FQGTGA. J lost 3 bases, V lost 4 bases, and 5 bases had no gene match. This CDR3 is 15 amino acids long.

This chain links TRBV19 with TRBJ1-1; no definite D call. The germline V gene encodes CDR1 LNHDA and CDR2 SQIVND (reference sequence). Trimming removed 3 bases from V and 3 bases from J, with 5 bases in between. The CDR3 length is 12 residues. The DNA for the CDR3 is TGTGCCAGTAGTATCCGGGACACTGAAGCTTTCTTT. Translation: CASSIRDTEAFF.

The V gene is TRBV20-1, the J gene TRBJ1-2; D unclear. Germline loops: CDR1 DFQATT, CDR2 SNEGSKA (reference sequence). There are 11 residues in the CDR3. V shed 6 bases and J shed 3 bases, with 8 bases lying between them. The CDR3 DNA reads as TGCAGTGCGCCTCAGTACTATGGCTACACCTTC. It encodes CSAPQYYGYTF.

This CDR3 is CASSQAVPGGLGANVLTF. DNA of the CDR3: TGTGCCAGCAGCCAAGCGGTCCCGGGGGGGCTTGGGGCCAACGTCCTGACTTTC. V and J are TRBV4-2 and TRBJ2-6; 8 nucleotides agree with TRBD2. Germline V gene lookup returns CDR1 LGHNA and CDR2 YNFKEQ. The CDR3 is 18 residues long. The ends lost 1 base at V and 3 bases at J; junction bases unmatched: 8.

The CDR3 loop reads CARLRLQGAWNTEAFF. As DNA, the CDR3 is TGTGCCAGGCTACGATTACAGGGGGCCTGGAACACTGAAGCTTTCTTT. The rearrangement joins TRBV21-1 to TRBJ1-1; the table's D call TRBD1 went unverified against the DNA. TRBV21-1 is listed as a pseudogene. CDR3 size: 16 residues.

The V call is TRBV5-1, the J call TRBJ2-7; 9 bases are shared with TRBD1. Germline V gene data show CDR1 as SGHRS and CDR2 as YFSETQ. The CDR3 contains 14 residues. J was trimmed by 4 bases and V by 3 bases; bases with no gene match: 5. The CDR3 sequence is CASSSRDREYEQYF. The CDR3 DNA follows: TGCGCCAGCAGCTCCAGGGACAGGGAATACGAGCAGTACTTC.

CDR3 in DNA: TGCAGCGTCGGACTGCGGAACACTGAAGCTTTCTTT. It yields the protein CSVGLRNTEAFF. The chain couples TRBV29-1 to TRBJ1-1; no reliable D call. CDR1 SQVTM and CDR2 ANQGSEA come from the germline V gene. Trimming left V 6 bases short and J 1 base short, with 9 bases between. The CDR3 loop spans 12 amino acids.

This chain joins TRBV10-3 and TRBJ2-3; 9 bases line up with TRBD1. This CDR3 region has 15 residues. Trimming cost V 8 bases and J 4 bases; bases outside gene matches: 10. Per the germline V gene, CDR1 is ENHRY and CDR2 is SYGVKD. CDR3 coding DNA: TGTGCCATCGCGCATGACAGGGGGTTTTCAGATACGCAGTATTTT. Amino acids: CAIAHDRGFSDTQYF.

The CDR3 nucleotides read TGCGCCAGCAGCTTTTCCCAGGGAACCGAAGCTTTCTTT. Its protein product is CASSFSQGTEAFF. The chain is built from TRBV5-1 and TRBJ1-1; D is possibly TRBD1 (5 bases). Germline V gene lookup returns CDR1 SGHRS and CDR2 YFSETQ. The CDR3 consists of 13 residues. Trimming left V 2 bases short and J 8 bases short, with 13 bases between.

The chain combines TRBV7-9 with TRBJ2-7; TRBD1 is a possible D gene (6 bases). V dropped 2 bases and J dropped 3 bases, with 14 bases sitting between them. This CDR3 region has 15 residues. Germline CDR1 is SEHNR and CDR2 is FQNEAQ (reference sequence). The CDR3 nucleotides read TGTGCCAGCAGCTTATCGGACAGCTTCCTCTACGAGCAGTACTTC. Translating it yields CASSLSDSFLYEQYF.

The rearrangement joins TRBV27 to TRBJ1-4; 10 positions agree with TRBD1. Trimming took 5 bases from V and 8 from J; bases not matched to a gene: 11. Germline values: CDR1 MNHEY, CDR2 SMNVEV (reference sequence). The CDR3 covers 16 residues. DNA of the CDR3: TGTGCCAGCAGTAAAAAGCCGGGACAGGGGTTGGAAAAACTGTTTTTT. As protein: CASSKKPGQGLEKLFF.

CDR3 bases: TGTGCCAGTAGTACGTCCCTTAACACCGGGGAGCTGTTTTTT. Its translation is CASSTSLNTGELFF. V is TRBV19 and J is TRBJ2-2, with no clear D. Germline CDR1 LNHDA, CDR2 SQIVND (reference sequence). V was cut by 4 bases and J by 2 bases, with 8 bases left in between. The CDR3 runs 14 residues.

Comments on this clone: This specimen includes other DNA sequences encoding the same CDR3. This rearrangement joins TRBV5-1 to TRBJ1-1; D might be TRBD1 (5 bases). CDR3 size: 13 residues. Germline loops: CDR1 SGHRS, CDR2 YFSETQ. The germline V and J ends were trimmed by 0 bases and 3 bases, with 6 bases remaining between them. CDR3 sequence (DNA): TGCGCCAGCAGCTTGGGCAGGGACACTGAAGCTTTCTTT. Translating it yields CASSLGRDTEAFF.

The V gene is TRBV5-8, the J gene TRBJ1-1, with D unclear. Germline CDR1 reads SGHTS; CDR2 reads YDEGEE. V shed 1 base and J shed 4 bases, with 8 bases lying between them. CDR3 size: 13 residues. The CDR3 spells CASSLWSGTEAFF. The CDR3 DNA follows: TGTGCCAGCAGCTTGTGGTCAGGCACTGAAGCTTTCTTT.

The chain joins TRBV29-1 to TRBJ1-2; D uncertain. This CDR3 is 13 amino acids long. Trimming cost V 5 bases and J 0 bases, with 10 bases left between them. Germline CDR1 and CDR2: SQVTM and ANQGSEA. CDR3 nucleotides: TGCAGCGTTCCACAGCCAGCTAACTATGGCTACACCTTC. It encodes CSVPQPANYGYTF.

The chain is built from TRBV5-1 and TRBJ1-1; D is ambiguous. CDR3 size: 16 residues. Trimming took 4 bases from V and 0 from J, leaving 16 bases between them. Germline assignment: CDR1 SGHRS and CDR2 YFSETQ. The CDR3 spells CASSVGGSRMNTEAFF. In nucleotides, the CDR3 is TGCGCCAGCAGCGTAGGAGGGAGTCGGATGAACACTGAAGCTTTCTTT.

This sequence joins TRBV7-9 and TRBJ2-3, with D possibly being TRBD2 (5 bases). The CDR3 has 15 residues. Trimming left V 2 bases short and J 0 bases short, with 9 bases between. The germline gives CDR1 SEHNR, CDR2 FQNEAQ (reference sequence). CDR3 residues: CASSLSSGSTDTQYF. The CDR3 DNA follows: TGTGCCAGCAGCTTATCGAGCGGAAGCACAGATACGCAGTATTTT. Complete variable domain (other parts from reference TRBV7-9 and TRBJ2-3): DTGVSQNPRHKITKRGQNVTFRCDPISEHNRLYWYRQTLGQGPEFLTYFQNEAQLEKSRLLSDRFSAERPKGSFSTLEIQRTEQGDSAMYLCASSLSSGSTDTQYFGPGTRLTVL.

The chain employs TRBV5-1 and TRBJ1-1; 8 nucleotides align to TRBD1. The CDR3 totals 14 residues. The V segment lost 0 bases and the J segment 11 bases; nucleotides outside the gene matches: 9. CDR1 and CDR2 from the germline V gene are SGHRS and YFSETQ. As DNA, the CDR3 is TGCGCCAGCAGCTTGGGGGGGTCAGGGGGCCCTGCTTTCTTT. Translating it yields CASSLGGSGGPAFF.

The chain recombines TRBV6-1 with TRBJ1-1; D may be TRBD1 (5 bases). Germline CDR1 MNHNS, CDR2 SASEGT. V was trimmed by 5 bases and J by 5 bases, leaving 15 bases between them. This CDR3 region has 14 residues. The DNA of the CDR3 is TGTGCCAGCAGTCCTATCGGGGGGGAGACTGAAGCTTTCTTT. It yields the protein CASSPIGGETEAFF.